A single sample is the source of the 20 T cell receptor beta chains below, sequenced in a study of beta chain features in type 1 diabetes. Since all of the isolated RNA was reverse transcribed, expressed TCRB transcripts were what got sequenced. TCRdb's copy holds only in-frame clones and misses some; the assay was immunoSEQ multiplex PCR. Of roughly 500,000 clones listed, about 29% are singletons. Input material: naive CD4+ T cells from blood. These receptor sequences come from a man younger than 30 in good health.

This chain connects TRBV7-8 to TRBJ2-7, with D maybe TRBD1 (5 bases). Germline V CDR1 and CDR2: SGHVS, FQNEAQ. The CDR3 totals 15 residues. The ends were cut back, 0 bases at V and 3 bases at J, with 12 bases in the middle. CDR3 in amino acids: CASSLAATAIYEQYF. The DNA of the CDR3 is TGTGCCAGCAGCTTAGCGGCGACAGCAATCTACGAGCAGTACTTC. The variable domain in full, completed from reference TRBV7-8 and TRBJ2-7, reads GAGVSQSPRYKVAKRGQDVALRCDPISGHVSLFWYQQALGQGPEFLTYFQNEAQLDKSGLPSDRFFAERPEGSVSTLKIQRTQQEDSAVYLCASSLAATAIYEQYFGPGTRLTVT.

This chain connects TRBV29-1 to TRBJ2-3, with 8 bases that match TRBD1. CDR1 is SQVTM and CDR2 is ANQGSEA in the germline V gene. J gave up 4 bases and V 3 bases, and 3 bases lay outside the gene matches. The CDR3 extends over 13 amino acids. CDR3 region: CSVEDRAPDTQYF. The CDR3 nucleotides are TGCAGCGTTGAGGACAGGGCTCCAGATACGCAGTATTTT.

As concerns this clone: At the DNA level, this CDR3 is encoded by other sequences in the same sample as well. The gene calls are TRBV30 and TRBJ2-5; D is undetermined. Germline CDR1 reads GTSNPN; CDR2 reads SVGIG (reference sequence). The CDR3 covers 12 residues. V lost 1 base and J lost 5, with 8 bases in between. CDR3 coding DNA: TGTGCCTGGAGTGCAGGCCGGGAGACCCAGTACTTC. Residues: CAWSAGRETQYF.

This clone appeared a few times. The chain combines TRBV15 with TRBJ1-4, with D perhaps matching TRBD1 (5 bases). Trimming removed 6 bases from V and 8 bases from J, with 28 bases in between. From germline, CDR1 is LNHNV and CDR2 YYDKDF (reference sequence). This CDR3 has 18 residues. This chain's CDR3 is CATSQIPLLRASEEKLFF. In DNA form, the CDR3 reads TGTGCCACCAGTCAGATCCCCCTTCTCAGGGCGAGTGAGGAAAAACTGTTTTTT.

The chain joins TRBV5-1 to TRBJ2-5; D not resolved. The ends were cut back, 0 bases at V and 4 bases at J, with 7 bases in the middle. The CDR3 is 13 amino acids. Germline V gene data show CDR1 as SGHRS and CDR2 as YFSETQ. The CDR3 DNA sequence: TGCGCCAGCAGCTTGGAAATGGGAGAGACCCAGTACTTC. Encoded protein: CASSLEMGETQYF. The complete variable domain, with remaining parts taken from reference TRBV5-1 and TRBJ2-5, reads KAGVTQTPRYLIKTRGQQVTLSCSPISGHRSVSWYQQTPGQGLQFLFEYFSETQRNKGNFPGRFSGRQFSNSRSEMNVSTLELGDSALYLCASSLEMGETQYFGPGTRLLVL.

The chain joins TRBV7-9 to TRBJ2-5; TRBD1 might be the D (5 bases). Germline V gene sequence: CDR1 SEHNR, CDR2 FQNEAQ (reference sequence). The CDR3 contains 15 residues. The V gene lost 0 bases and the J gene lost 3 bases, with 11 bases spanning the gap. In nucleotides, the CDR3 is TGTGCCAGCAGCTTAGCGCACAAGGGGAAAGAGACCCAGTACTTC. Its translation: CASSLAHKGKETQYF.

This chain joins TRBV4-1 and TRBJ2-6; 8 nucleotides align to TRBD2. V dropped 4 bases and J dropped 0; count of bases not matched to a gene: 5. The CDR3 is 17 residues long. Germline-derived CDR1 and CDR2 are MGHRA and YSYEKL. In DNA, the CDR3 is TGCGCCAGCAGCCCAGGACTAGCTCACTCTGGGGCCAACGTCCTGACTTTC. Translation: CASSPGLAHSGANVLTF.

The CDR3 coding sequence is TGTGCCAGCAGCCTGGATCCAGGGCAGACTCAAGAGACCCAGTACTTC. This codes for CASSLDPGQTQETQYF. This sequence joins TRBV7-8 and TRBJ2-5; D perhaps matches TRBD1 (5 bases). V lost 5 bases and J lost 2, with 18 bases in between. This CDR3 comprises 16 residues. Germline V gene lookup returns CDR1 SGHVS and CDR2 FQNEAQ.

V usage is TRBV9 and J usage is TRBJ2-2; D not certain. Germline V gives CDR1 SGDLS, CDR2 YYNGEE. This CDR3 has 16 residues. Deletions cut 0 bases from V and 1 base from J, with 10 bases between. The CDR3 nucleotides read TGTGCCAGCAGCGTAGACGTGGGAAAGAACACCGGGGAGCTGTTTTTT. It codes for CASSVDVGKNTGELFF.

This rearrangement joins TRBV5-1 to TRBJ2-5, with D uncertain. The CDR3 extends over 14 amino acids. CDR1 and CDR2 (germline): SGHRS, YFSETQ. The V and J ends lost 0 bases and 5 bases respectively, with 11 bases between them. The CDR3 DNA reads TGCGCCAGCAGCTTGGCTGTGAAGTTCGAGACCCAGTACTTC. Protein product: CASSLAVKFETQYF.

This clone was seen more than once but under ten times. V and J are TRBV10-3 and TRBJ2-1; D might be TRBD2 (5 bases). In germline, CDR1 is ENHRY, CDR2 SYGVKD. This CDR3 region has 15 residues. V lost 0 bases to trimming and J lost 3 bases, with 9 bases between them. The CDR3 is CAISESRAGYNEQFF. The CDR3 region has the DNA TGTGCCATCAGTGAGTCTCGGGCGGGCTACAATGAGCAGTTCTTC.

The chain recombines TRBV11-2 with TRBJ2-5; 13 nucleotides align to TRBD2. Germline V gene data show CDR1 as SGHAT and CDR2 as FQNNGV. The length of the CDR3 is 16 residues. Unmatched junction bases numbered 4, after V lost 3 bases and J lost 3 bases. CDR3 loop: CASSFPGTSGKETQYF. CDR3 nucleotides: TGTGCCAGCAGCTTCCCCGGGACTAGCGGGAAAGAGACCCAGTACTTC.

V is TRBV7-2 and J is TRBJ1-1, with D hard to call. Germline lookup yields CDR1 SGHTA and CDR2 FQGNSA. This CDR3 contains 11 residues. Trimming pared 5 bases from V and 3 bases from J, leaving 4 bases between. CDR3 sequence: CASSLYTEAFF. The CDR3 region has the DNA TGTGCCAGCAGCCTTTACACTGAAGCTTTCTTT.

The chain links TRBV29-1 to TRBJ2-3; TRBD1 or TRBD2 may be the D gene (6 bases each). Trimming removed 1 base at V and 0 bases at J, with 14 bases between. The CDR3 is 16 residues long. Germline CDR1 reads SQVTM; CDR2 reads ANQGSEA. The CDR3 spells CSVEGVRGDSTDTQYF. CDR3 in DNA: TGCAGCGTTGAAGGCGTAAGGGGGGATAGCACAGATACGCAGTATTTT.

About this clone itself: Other DNA sequences of this sample code for an identical CDR3. CDR3 region: CAISGTSGSSYNEQFF. Written as DNA, the CDR3 is TGTGCCATCAGTGGGACTAGCGGGAGCTCCTACAATGAGCAGTTCTTC. V usage is TRBV10-3 and J usage is TRBJ2-1; 13 bases are a match to TRBD2. J was trimmed by 0 bases and V by 4 bases; bases with no gene match: 0. CDR3 size: 16 residues. Germline CDR1 is ENHRY and CDR2 is SYGVKD.

V gene TRBV6-5 combines with J gene TRBJ2-7; TRBD2 aligns across 8 bases. CDR3 length: 15 residues. The J segment lost 4 bases and the V segment lost 2 bases, leaving 7 bases of the junction unmatched. Germline assignment: CDR1 MNHEY and CDR2 SVGAGI. For the CDR3, the DNA is TGTGCCAGCAGTTACGCCGGGAGGGCCTTATACGAGCAGTACTTC. Protein: CASSYAGRALYEQYF.

The genes are TRBV18 and TRBJ2-3; TRBD2 matches 7 bases. V gave up 3 bases and J gave up 0 bases; unmatched junction bases: 3. Per germline, CDR1 KGHSH and CDR2 LQKENI. This CDR3 contains 15 residues. The CDR3 DNA sequence: TGTGCCAGCTCACCTCTAGCGGCGAGCACAGATACGCAGTATTTT. Protein sequence: CASSPLAASTDTQYF.

Only a few counts were recorded for this clone. This sample also contains other DNA sequences that code for the same CDR3. The gene calls are TRBV5-1 and TRBJ2-1; D is unresolved. CDR1 is SGHRS and CDR2 is YFSETQ in the germline V gene. Trimming pared 2 bases from V and 7 bases from J, leaving 7 bases between. This CDR3 contains 12 residues. CDR3 residues: CASSFSGNEQFF. The CDR3 nucleotides read TGCGCCAGCAGCTTCTCCGGGAATGAGCAGTTCTTC.

This clone came up a few times. The chain couples TRBV25-1 to TRBJ2-1; no firm D call. CDR3 length: 12 amino acids. V was shortened by 2 bases and J by 6 bases, with 5 bases between the two germline ends. CDR1 and CDR2 (germline): MGHDK, SYGVNS. CDR3 sequence: CASSERANEQFF. CDR3 sequence (DNA): TGTGCCAGCAGTGAACGGGCCAATGAGCAGTTCTTC.

In this sample, this clone turned up a few times. The chain combines TRBV7-2 with TRBJ1-2; weak D call: TRBD1 (5 bases). CDR1 and CDR2 from the germline V gene are SGHTA and FQGNSA. The V gene lost 4 bases and the J gene lost 8 bases, with 14 bases spanning the gap. The CDR3 extends over 13 amino acids. This CDR3 reads CASSSTGALGYTF. The CDR3 bases are TGTGCCAGCAGCTCCACCGGGGCCCTCGGCTACACCTTC.